A selection of T cell receptor beta chains follows, all from one sample in a study of blood T cell repertoires in COVID-19. The assay was immunoSEQ multiplex PCR, and TCRdb's table has in-frame clones only and misses some. The profile covers 150,000 to 200,000 clones, with approximately 89% appearing a single time and just under 2.5% taken by the ten largest. Sequencing input: peripheral blood. The origin of the receptors is a man between 35 and 55 years old with active or convalescent COVID-19. CDR3s include the opening cysteine and the closing phenylalanine or tryptophan. Each record gives: J gene, CDR3 length, D gene, V gene, clone size, CDR3 DNA, CDR3 protein. A D gene is named only where the DNA matches it firmly. Rows may omit the clone size; those that give it use once, few, many or a size class.

>TRBJ1-4|15|TRBD1|TRBV4-2|NA
TGTGCCAGCAGCCAAGGACAGGGTGAGGGTGAAAAACTGTTTTTT
CASSQGQGEGEKLFF
>TRBJ2-2|19|TRBD1|TRBV5-1|NA
TGCGCCAGCAGCCTTTGGTCAGGGGCAGGGGGCGCGAACACCGGGGAGCTGTTTTTT
CASSLWSGAGGANTGELFF
>TRBJ2-5|14|NA|TRBV13|NA
TGTGCCAGCAGCTCAGGGGGGGCCGTGGAGACCCAGTACTTC
CASSSGGAVETQYF
>TRBJ1-2|12|NA|TRBV6-5|few
TGTGCCAGCTCCCCAGGGGCTGGTGGCTACACCTTC
CASSPGAGGYTF
>TRBJ2-5|17|TRBD2|TRBV11-2|NA
TGTGCCAGCAGCTTAACTTCTCGGGCTAGCGGAAAAGAGACCCAGTACTTC
CASSLTSRASGKETQYF
>TRBJ1-6|15|NA|TRBV6-5|NA
TGTGCCAGCAACAATGGACAAACCTATAATTCACCCCTCCACTTT
CASNNGQTYNSPLHF
>TRBJ2-1|13|TRBD2|TRBV12-3/TRBV12-4|NA
TGTGCCAGCAGGGCTAGCGGGTATAATGAGCAGTTCTTC
CASRASGYNEQFF
>TRBJ1-1|14|NA|TRBV6-4|NA
TGTGCCAGCAGTGAAGGGGGGGCCGGAACTGAAGCTTTCTTT
CASSEGGAGTEAFF
>TRBJ1-1|14|NA|TRBV5-6|NA
TGTGCCAGCAGCCTGGGTGGGTCGGGCACTGAAGCTTTCTTT
CASSLGGSGTEAFF
>TRBJ1-1|17|NA|TRBV21-1|NA
TGTGCCAGCAGCAAGGCAGATCTCGACAGGGAGGACCCTGAAGCTTTCTTT
CASSKADLDREDPEAFF
>TRBJ1-2|15|NA|TRBV27|NA
TGTGCCAGCAGTTCCCTGGGCAGCGGTCACTATGGCTACACCTTC
CASSSLGSGHYGYTF
>TRBJ1-1|14|NA|TRBV6-1|NA
TGTGCCAGCAGTGACGGGGGACTAGGATCTGAAGCTTTCTTT
CASSDGGLGSEAFF
>TRBJ1-2|14|TRBD1|TRBV7-9|NA
TGTGCCACCTTAACCAGGGGGCAATTACATGGCTACACCTTC
CATLTRGQLHGYTF
>TRBJ1-1|13|NA|TRBV9|NA
TGTGCCAGCAGCGATACAGGAGCCAAGGAAGCTTTCTTT
CASSDTGAKEAFF
>TRBJ2-1|14|TRBD2|TRBV4-1|NA
TGCGCCAGCAGGCTTAGCGGGGGGGGCAATGAGCAGTTCTTC
CASRLSGGGNEQFF
>TRBJ2-1|19|NA|TRBV15|NA
TGTGCCACCAGCAGAGGTGGGGCTGAGACCAGCCCGAACCTCAATGAGCAGTTCTTC
CATSRGGAETSPNLNEQFF
>TRBJ1-4|14|TRBD1|TRBV7-9|NA
TGTGCCAGCAGCTCGACAGGGGGCGATGAAAAACTGTTTTTT
CASSSTGGDEKLFF
>TRBJ1-1|16|TRBD1|TRBV11-2|NA
TGTGCCAGCAGCTCATCCCCGGGACAGGAGTTCACTGAAGCTTTCTTT
CASSSSPGQEFTEAFF
>TRBJ1-1|14|NA|TRBV2|NA
TGTGCCAGCAGTGAATCTCTGGCTTCCACTGAAGCTTTCTTT
CASSESLASTEAFF
>TRBJ1-1|17|TRBD1|TRBV5-1|NA
TGCGCCAGCAGCTCGGTCCCGGGACAGGGTTGGAACACTGAAGCTTTCTTT
CASSSVPGQGWNTEAFF
>TRBJ2-2|16|TRBD1|TRBV5-1|NA
TGCGCCAGCAGCTTGGTAGGGGGCGACCTCACCGGGGAGCTGTTTTTT
CASSLVGGDLTGELFF
>TRBJ2-1|13|NA|TRBV5-1|NA
TGCGCCAGCAGAGCAAGTGGCAGGAATGAGCAGTTCTTC
CASRASGRNEQFF
>TRBJ1-1|11|NA|TRBV19|few
TGTGCCAGTAGTCGGGGTATTGAAGCTTTCTTT
CASSRGIEAFF
>TRBJ1-4|13|NA|TRBV4-1|NA
TGCGCCAGCACCTTCGGGGGGAATGAAAAACTGTTTTTT
CASTFGGNEKLFF
>TRBJ1-5|15|TRBD1|TRBV28|NA
TGTGCCAGCAGCGCCGTCGGGACAGGGAGACAGCCCCAGCATTTT
CASSAVGTGRQPQHF
>TRBJ1-1|15|TRBD1|TRBV10-3|NA
TGTGCCATCAGTCCAGGCGACAGGGGAGGCACTGAAGCTTTCTTT
CAISPGDRGGTEAFF
>TRBJ1-2|16|NA|TRBV27|NA
TGTGCCAGCTCCTCCCAACCCAGGGGCAACTATGGTGGCTACACCTTC
CASSSQPRGNYGGYTF
>TRBJ2-5|14|TRBD1|TRBV25-1|NA
TGTGCCAGCGGCAGACAGGGGGCCCGAGAGACCCAGTACTTC
CASGRQGARETQYF
>TRBJ2-7|15|TRBD1|TRBV30|NA
TGTGCCTGGAGTCCAGGACAGGGGCCTAGGTACGAGCAGTACTTC
CAWSPGQGPRYEQYF
>TRBJ1-5|14|NA|TRBV4-1|NA
TGCGCCAGCAGTCCAGCAGGGTACAATCAGCCCCAGCATTTT
CASSPAGYNQPQHF
>TRBJ2-1|11|NA|TRBV3-1/TRBV3-2|NA
TGTGCCAGCAGTAGGGGCAATGAGCAGTTCTTC
CASSRGNEQFF
>TRBJ2-3|15|NA|TRBV6-5|once
TGTGCCAGCAGTTACTCGTCCCTAAGAACAGATACGCAGTATTTT
CASSYSSLRTDTQYF
>TRBJ2-7|15|TRBD2|TRBV30|NA
TGTGCCTGGAGTGAAGCGGGGGGGGCATCCTACGAGCAGTACTTC
CAWSEAGGASYEQYF
>TRBJ2-5|20|TRBD2|TRBV5-4|NA
TGTGCCAGCAGCTCCAAGACTAGCGGGGGGACCGCGGGGAAAAAAGAGACCCAGTACTTC
CASSSKTSGGTAGKKETQYF
>TRBJ1-1|13|NA|TRBV30|NA
TGTGCCTGGAAACAGGGATTACACACTGAAGCTTTCTTT
CAWKQGLHTEAFF
>TRBJ2-1|12|NA|TRBV19|NA
TGTGCCAGTAAGGCGGGTCACAATGAGCAGTTCTTC
CASKAGHNEQFF
>TRBJ1-1|14|NA|TRBV11-3|NA
TGTGCCAGCAGCTTACATTCCAGGGCCACTGAAGCTTTCTTT
CASSLHSRATEAFF
>TRBJ2-7|16|TRBD2|TRBV5-1|NA
TGCGCCAGCAGCCACGTTAGCGGGGCCACCCCCTACGAGCAGTACTTC
CASSHVSGATPYEQYF
>TRBJ2-3|16|TRBD2|TRBV2|NA
TGTGCCAGCCCCGAGCTAGCGGGGGGGTACACAGATACGCAGTATTTT
CASPELAGGYTDTQYF
>TRBJ2-3|14|TRBD1|TRBV5-4|NA
TGTGCCAGCAGCCCTGACAGGGCCTCCGATACGCAGTATTTT
CASSPDRASDTQYF
>TRBJ1-2|15|NA|TRBV6-1|NA
TGTGCCAGCAGTGAAGTATGGGGCGGGAGCTATGGCTACACCTTC
CASSEVWGGSYGYTF
>TRBJ1-5|16|NA|TRBV7-8|few
TGTGCCAGCAGCTTTGTGCGGGGGGGGATCAATCAGCCCCAGCATTTT
CASSFVRGGINQPQHF
>TRBJ2-7|16|NA|TRBV11-2|once
TGTGCCAGCAGCTTAGGTCTACAGGCAAGCTCCTACGAGCAGTACTTC
CASSLGLQASSYEQYF